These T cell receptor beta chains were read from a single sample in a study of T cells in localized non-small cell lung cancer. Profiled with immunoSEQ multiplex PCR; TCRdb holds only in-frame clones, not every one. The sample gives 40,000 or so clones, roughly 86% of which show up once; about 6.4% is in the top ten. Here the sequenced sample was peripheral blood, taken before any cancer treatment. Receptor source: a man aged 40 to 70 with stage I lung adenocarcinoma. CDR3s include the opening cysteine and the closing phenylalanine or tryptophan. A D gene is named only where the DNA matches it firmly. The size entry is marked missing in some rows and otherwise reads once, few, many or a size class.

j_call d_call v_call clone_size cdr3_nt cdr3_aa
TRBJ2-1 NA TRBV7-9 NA TGTGCCAGCAGCTTACGCAGTGAGCAGTTCTTC CASSLRSEQFF
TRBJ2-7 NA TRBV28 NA TGTGCCAGCAGACTTAGCAGGTTTTCTTTCTACGAGCAGTACTTC CASRLSRFSFYEQYF
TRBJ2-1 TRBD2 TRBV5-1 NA TGCGCCAGCAGCCATCTGTCTGGGACTAGCGGGACTGAGCAGTTCTTC CASSHLSGTSGTEQFF
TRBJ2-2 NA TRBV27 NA TGTGCCAGCAGTTTAGAGGGTTGGGGCACCGGGGAGCTGTTTTTT CASSLEGWGTGELFF
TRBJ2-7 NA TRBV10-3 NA TGTGCCATCAGGGACGTGGATACCTACGAGCAGTACTTC CAIRDVDTYEQYF
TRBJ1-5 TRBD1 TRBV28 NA TGTGCCAGCAGTTTAGGAGGGGGCAGGCAGCCCCAGCATTTT CASSLGGGRQPQHF
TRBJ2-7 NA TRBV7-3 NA TGTGCCAGCAGCTTTTACGGGGCAACCTCCTACGAGCAGTACTTC CASSFYGATSYEQYF
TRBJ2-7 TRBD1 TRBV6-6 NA TGTGCCAGCAGCGGACAGGGGCCCCCAGACGAGCAGTACTTC CASSGQGPPDEQYF
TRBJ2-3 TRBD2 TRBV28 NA TGTGCCAGCAGTTCGGGACTAGCGGGAGTGGGGGATACGCAGTATTTT CASSSGLAGVGDTQYF
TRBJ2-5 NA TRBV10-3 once TGTGCCATCAGTGAGGCGCTGACGGGTGTCCTTACTCAAGAGACCCAGTACTTC CAISEALTGVLTQETQYF
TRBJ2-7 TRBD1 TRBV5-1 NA TGCGCCAGCAGATTACGACAGGGGCCTTCCTACGAGCAGTACTTC CASRLRQGPSYEQYF
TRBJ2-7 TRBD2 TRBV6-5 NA TGTGCCAGCAGTTACTCGCCAGGACTAGCGGTATACGAGCAGTACTTC CASSYSPGLAVYEQYF
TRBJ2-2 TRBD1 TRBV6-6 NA TGTGCCAGCAGTTCCTGGACAGGGAACACCGGGGAGCTGTTTTTT CASSSWTGNTGELFF
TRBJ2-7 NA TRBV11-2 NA TGTGCCAGCAGCTTTTCGGCGAACGAGCAGTACTTC CASSFSANEQYF
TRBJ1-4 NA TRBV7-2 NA TGTGCCAGCAGCCGGGGGCAGCGCGAAAAACTGTTTTTT CASSRGQREKLFF
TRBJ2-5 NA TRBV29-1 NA TGCAGCGTTGAAGATTTGGCGGTAGGGTACCAAGAGACCCAGTACTTC CSVEDLAVGYQETQYF
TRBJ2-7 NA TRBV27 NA TGTGCCAGCAGTTTATCCCTCGGCCCCTACGAGCAGTACTTC CASSLSLGPYEQYF
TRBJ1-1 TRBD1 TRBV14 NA TGTGCCAGCAGCCAAGGAGCCAGGGGGTATACTGAAGCTTTCTTT CASSQGARGYTEAFF
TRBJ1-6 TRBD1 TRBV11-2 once TGTGCCAGCAGCCCCGACAGGGGTAATTCACCCCTCCACTTT CASSPDRGNSPLHF
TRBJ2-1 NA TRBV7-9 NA TGTGCCAGCACTCGGGGGTTCGGCAGTGAGCAGTTCTTC CASTRGFGSEQFF
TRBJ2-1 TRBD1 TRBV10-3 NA TGTGCCATCAGCCGGACAGGGGGCTACAATGAGCAGTTCTTC CAISRTGGYNEQFF
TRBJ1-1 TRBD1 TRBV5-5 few TGTGCCAGCAGCGCGTGGGACAGGGGGACTGAAGCTTTCTTT CASSAWDRGTEAFF
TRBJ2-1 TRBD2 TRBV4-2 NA TGTGCCAGCAGCCCTTATGGGACTAGCGGGTTGGAAAATGAGCAGTTCTTC CASSPYGTSGLENEQFF
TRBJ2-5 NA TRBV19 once TGTGCCAGTAGTATATCCCCCTCCCAAGAGACCCAGTACTTC CASSISPSQETQYF
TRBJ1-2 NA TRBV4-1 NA TGCGCCAGCAGCCAAGCCCTCGGGAGCTATGGCTACACCTTC CASSQALGSYGYTF
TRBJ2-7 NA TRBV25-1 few TGTGCCAGCAGCCTTGGGTACGAGCAGTACTTC CASSLGYEQYF
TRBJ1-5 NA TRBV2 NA TGTGCCAGCTCCGAGGAGGGTTCTCAGCATTTT CASSEEGSQHF
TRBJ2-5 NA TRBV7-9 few TGTGCCAGCAGCTTTCAAGAGACCCAGTACTTC CASSFQETQYF